The 4 T cell receptor beta chains presented below share a single source sample, sequenced in a study of Tregs in tolerant kidney transplant recipients. Mixed chimerism was transient after nonmyeloablative marrow transplants from related graft donors. TCRdb's copy holds only in-frame clones and misses some; the assay was immunoSEQ multiplex PCR. This listing includes some 30,000 clones. The sequenced sample was CD4+ T cells from blood (PBMCs), obtained 24 months after the transplant. The origin of the receptors is a human patient who received a combined kidney and bone marrow transplant. The graft donor may be the source of some T cells.

Concerning this clone itself: The sequence runs out 3 residues before the end of the CDR3; the remainder is reconstructed from the germline J gene. The V call is TRBV20-1, the J call TRBJ1-2; 9 bases map to TRBD1. The germline gives CDR1 DFQATT, CDR2 SNEGSKA (reference sequence). This CDR3 has 14 residues. With V trimmed by 3 bases and J by 6 bases, 8 bases remained unmatched. The CDR3 bases that were read are TGCAGTGCTAGCACCCCGGGACAGGGTAATGGC. It is translated as CSASTPGQGNG. The entire CDR3 protein is CSASTPGQGNGYTF.

A remark on this clone: The read terminates 3 residues ahead of where the CDR3 ends, so the germline J gene completes it. The V gene is TRBV30, the J gene TRBJ1-5; TRBD1 aligns across 7 bases. CDR3 size: 15 residues. From germline, CDR1 is GTSNPN and CDR2 SVGIG (reference sequence). The V gene end was trimmed by 3 bases and the J gene end by 2 bases; junction bases not matched to a gene: 7. CDR3 DNA, as far as it was read: TGTGCCTGGAGGAAACAGGGGTTTCGCAATCAGCCC. Residues: CAWRKQGFRNQP. The full CDR3 protein is CAWRKQGFRNQPQHF.

To note about this clone: The read ends 3 residues early relative to the CDR3; the germline J gene fills the gap. V gene TRBV19 combines with J gene TRBJ2-7; D is unclear. CDR1 is LNHDA and CDR2 is SQIVND in the germline V gene (reference sequence). V was trimmed by 0 bases and J by 3 bases, leaving 6 bases between them. There are 13 residues in the CDR3. The CDR3 spells CASSIDRGYEQYF. CDR3 bases read: TGTGCCAGTAGTATAGACCGCGGCTACGAG.

Comments on this clone: The read ends 3 residues shy of where the CDR3 ends; the end is completed using the germline J gene. This same CDR3 is encoded by further DNA sequences in the sample. The chain links TRBV5-4 to TRBJ1-2; D might be TRBD1 (5 bases). The germline CDR1 and CDR2 sequences are SGHNT and YYREEE (reference sequence). There are 13 residues in the CDR3. Trimming took off 4 bases at V and 1 base at J, with 8 bases between the two ends. The covered CDR3 bases are TGTGCCAGCAGCCCAGACAGTAACTATGGC. This gives the protein CASSPDSNYG. The whole CDR3 protein reads CASSPDSNYGYTF.